This note documents a single T cell receptor (beta chain) sequence. Which antigen it targets is not known. Base qualities are missing; no much larger clone stands one base away. The immunoSEQ Assay, a bias-controlled multiplex PCR, was used to amplify TCRbeta CDR3 regions from genomic DNA. On the authors' methods: The number of nucleated cells in each sample was estimated from the amplification of reference gene primers within the assay. To quantify the absolute abundance of each unique TCRbeta CDR3 rearrangement, sequence reads were collapsed and filtered. For each sample, productive Simpson clonality was calculated by taking the square root of Simpson's diversity index across productive rearrangements. Drawn from immuneACCESS, this table holds only the in-frame rearrangements with V and J called that TCRdb kept. Clones are partly lost; checked studies trace under half to an unresolved V gene and leave the rest unexplained. V and J calls plus clone size are reproduced from that table; the DNA served to infer D and trimming. The sample has some 88,000 clones on record, about 85% of them singletons. The leading ten clones occupy roughly 14% of the sample.

The sample comes from a study of blood T cell repertoires in COVID-19 (dated by TCRdb to 2020 to 2022). For the wider study: Samples from collaborators originated in the United States, Italy and Spain and spanned both the acute and convalescent phases of COVID-19. The prospective study material was composed of cDNA or gDNA derived from T cells, B-cell-depleted T cells, or PBMCs. Deeply sampled blood TCRbeta repertoires from subjects exposed to, actively infected with, or recovered from COVID-19 were included in the dataset. The repertoires were released in a freely available public database intended as a resource for research on the immune response to SARS-CoV-2. Samples came from the ongoing ImmuneRACE study (first 160 participants) plus 1,254 subjects from 6 global collaborators. The sample metadata nearly always contained a de-identified subject ID, COVID-19 status, age in years and sex. Where available, HLA class I and class II types were obtained from metadata supplied by the sample provider rather than from assay-based typing.

General conclusions and limits of the study: Clinical and demographic metadata were provided uncurated, with the amount varying by source and participant.

The collaborating institutions used their own protocols to collect whole blood in K2EDTA tubes. For TCRbeta analysis, collaborators shipped samples as frozen whole blood, isolated PBMCs, or DNA extracted from either of those sample types. The germline ends are 13 bases apart after V is trimmed by 4 bases and J by 4 bases. The CDR3 runs 13 residues from the cysteine to the phenylalanine. Left in the record is the CDR3 DNA by itself, 39 bases read in frame from the first base. The germline V gene encodes CDR1 GTSNPN and CDR2 SVGIG (reference sequence). The rearranged segments are TRBV30 and TRBJ2-5; D gene: possibly TRBD1, on 5 matching bases. Material: peripheral blood. This receptor was identified in a woman aged 70 to 79 with acute or convalescent COVID-19. The bases are TGTGCCTGGAACTTGGACAATTCAGAGACCCAGTACTTC. It translates as CAWNLDNSETQYF.